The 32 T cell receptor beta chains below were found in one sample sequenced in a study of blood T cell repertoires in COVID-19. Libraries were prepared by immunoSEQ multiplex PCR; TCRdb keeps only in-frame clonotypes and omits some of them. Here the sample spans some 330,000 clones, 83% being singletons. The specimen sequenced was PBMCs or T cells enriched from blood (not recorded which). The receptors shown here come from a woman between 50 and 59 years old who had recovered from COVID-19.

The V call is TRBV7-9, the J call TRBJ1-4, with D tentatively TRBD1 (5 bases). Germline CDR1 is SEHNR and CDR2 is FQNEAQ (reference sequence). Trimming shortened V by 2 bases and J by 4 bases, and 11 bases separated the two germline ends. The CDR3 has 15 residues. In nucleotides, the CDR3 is TGTGCCAGCAGCTTAAGCCGACAGATTAATGAAAAACTGTTTTTT. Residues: CASSLSRQINEKLFF. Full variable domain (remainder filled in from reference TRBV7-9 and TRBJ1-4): DTGVSQNPRHKITKRGQNVTFRCDPISEHNRLYWYRQTLGQGPEFLTYFQNEAQLEKSRLLSDRFSAERPKGSFSTLEIQRTEQGDSAMYLCASSLSRQINEKLFFGSGTQLSVL.

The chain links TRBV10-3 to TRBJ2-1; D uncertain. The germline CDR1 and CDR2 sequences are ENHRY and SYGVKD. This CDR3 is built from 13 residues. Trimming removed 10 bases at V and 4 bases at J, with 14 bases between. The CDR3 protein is CASVGLLYNEQFF. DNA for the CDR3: TGTGCCAGCGTGGGCCTCCTTTACAATGAGCAGTTCTTC.

CDR3 nucleotide sequence: TGTGCCAGCAGCCGAGCAGACTCGGGCACTGAAGCTTTCTTT. This encodes CASSRADSGTEAFF. The J gene is TRBJ1-1, the V gene TRBV3-1 (or the pseudogene TRBV3-2); D unclear. Germline CDR1 reads LGHDT; CDR2 reads YNNKEL (reference sequence). The V end was cut by 4 bases, the J end by 4 bases, with 13 bases between. This CDR3 has 14 amino acids.

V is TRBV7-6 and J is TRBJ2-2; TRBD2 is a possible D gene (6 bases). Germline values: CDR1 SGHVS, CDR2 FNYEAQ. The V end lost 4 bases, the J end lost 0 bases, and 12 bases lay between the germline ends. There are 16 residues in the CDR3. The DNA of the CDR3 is TGTGCCAGCAGCTCAACGCCGGGGGCGAACACCGGGGAGCTGTTTTTT. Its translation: CASSSTPGANTGELFF.

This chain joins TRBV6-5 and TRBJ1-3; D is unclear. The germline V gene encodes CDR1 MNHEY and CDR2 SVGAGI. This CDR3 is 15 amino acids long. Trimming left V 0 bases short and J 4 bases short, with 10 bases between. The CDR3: CASSYSIDSGNTIYF. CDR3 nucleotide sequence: TGTGCCAGCAGTTACTCGATAGATTCGGGAAACACCATATATTTT.

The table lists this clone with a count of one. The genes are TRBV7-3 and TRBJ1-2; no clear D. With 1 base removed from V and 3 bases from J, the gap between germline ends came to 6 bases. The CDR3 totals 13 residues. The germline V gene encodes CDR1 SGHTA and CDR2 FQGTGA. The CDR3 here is CASSLRGDYGYTF. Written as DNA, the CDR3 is TGTGCCAGCAGCTTAAGGGGAGACTATGGCTACACCTTC.

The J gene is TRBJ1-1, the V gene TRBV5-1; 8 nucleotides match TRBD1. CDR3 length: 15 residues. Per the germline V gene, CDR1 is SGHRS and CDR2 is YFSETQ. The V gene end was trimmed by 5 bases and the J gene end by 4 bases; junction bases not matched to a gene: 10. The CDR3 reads CASSQRTGPVTEAFF. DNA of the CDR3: TGCGCCAGCAGTCAAAGGACAGGGCCAGTCACTGAAGCTTTCTTT.

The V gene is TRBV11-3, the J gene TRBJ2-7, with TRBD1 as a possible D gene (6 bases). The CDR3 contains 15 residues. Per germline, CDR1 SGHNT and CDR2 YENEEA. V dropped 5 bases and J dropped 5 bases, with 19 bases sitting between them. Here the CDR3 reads CASSHRAVSLDEQYF. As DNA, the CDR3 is TGTGCCAGCAGCCACAGGGCCGTCTCTCTCGACGAGCAGTACTTC.

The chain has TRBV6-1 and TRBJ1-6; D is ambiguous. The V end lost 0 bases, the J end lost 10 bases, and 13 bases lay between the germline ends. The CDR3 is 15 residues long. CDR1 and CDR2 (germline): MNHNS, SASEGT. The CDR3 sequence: CASSEAVRSVSPLHF. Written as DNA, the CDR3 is TGTGCCAGCAGTGAAGCGGTACGGTCGGTATCACCCCTCCACTTT.

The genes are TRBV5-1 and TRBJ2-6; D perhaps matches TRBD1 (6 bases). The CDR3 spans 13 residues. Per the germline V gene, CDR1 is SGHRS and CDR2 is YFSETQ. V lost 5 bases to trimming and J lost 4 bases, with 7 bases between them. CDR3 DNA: TGCGCCAGCAGGGGGACAGGGGCCAACGTCCTGACTTTC. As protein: CASRGTGANVLTF. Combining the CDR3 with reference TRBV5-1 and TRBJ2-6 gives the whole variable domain KAGVTQTPRYLIKTRGQQVTLSCSPISGHRSVSWYQQTPGQGLQFLFEYFSETQRNKGNFPGRFSGRQFSNSRSEMNVSTLELGDSALYLCASRGTGANVLTFGAGSRLTVL.

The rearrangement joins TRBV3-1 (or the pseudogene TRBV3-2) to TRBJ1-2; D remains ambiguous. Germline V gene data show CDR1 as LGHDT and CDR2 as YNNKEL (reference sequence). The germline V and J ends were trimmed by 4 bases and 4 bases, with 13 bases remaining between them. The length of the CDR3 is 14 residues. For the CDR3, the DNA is TGTGCCAGCAGCCCTCGGGGTTCAGTCTATGGCTACACCTTC. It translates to CASSPRGSVYGYTF.

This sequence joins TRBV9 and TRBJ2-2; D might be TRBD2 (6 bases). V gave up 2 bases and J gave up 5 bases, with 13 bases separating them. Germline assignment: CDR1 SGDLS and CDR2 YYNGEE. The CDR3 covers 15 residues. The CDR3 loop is CASSVFGAGTGELFF. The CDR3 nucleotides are TGTGCCAGCAGCGTCTTTGGGGCGGGAACCGGGGAGCTGTTTTTT.

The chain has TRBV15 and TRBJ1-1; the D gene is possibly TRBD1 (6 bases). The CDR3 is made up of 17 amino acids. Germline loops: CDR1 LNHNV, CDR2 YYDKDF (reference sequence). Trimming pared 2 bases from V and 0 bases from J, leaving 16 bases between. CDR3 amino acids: CATSRFAAGALNTEAFF. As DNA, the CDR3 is TGTGCCACCAGCAGATTCGCGGCGGGGGCTTTGAACACTGAAGCTTTCTTT.

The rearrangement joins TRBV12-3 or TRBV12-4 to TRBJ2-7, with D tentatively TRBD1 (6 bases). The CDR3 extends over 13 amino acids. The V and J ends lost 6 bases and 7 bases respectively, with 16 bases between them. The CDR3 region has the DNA TGTGCCAGCAGCGTACGGACAGAGGGGGAGCAGTACTTC. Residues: CASSVRTEGEQYF.

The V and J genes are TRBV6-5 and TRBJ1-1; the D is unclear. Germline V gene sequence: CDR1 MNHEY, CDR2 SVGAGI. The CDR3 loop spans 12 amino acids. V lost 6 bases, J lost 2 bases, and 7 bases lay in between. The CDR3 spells CASSFPNTEAFF. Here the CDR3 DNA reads TGTGCCAGCAGCTTTCCTAACACTGAAGCTTTCTTT.

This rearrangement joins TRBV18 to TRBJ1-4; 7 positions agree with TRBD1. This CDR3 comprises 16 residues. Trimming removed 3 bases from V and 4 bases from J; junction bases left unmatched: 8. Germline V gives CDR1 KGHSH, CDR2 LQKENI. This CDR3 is CASSPMGQSNNEKLFF. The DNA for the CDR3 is TGTGCCAGCTCACCTATGGGACAGAGTAATAATGAAAAACTGTTTTTT.

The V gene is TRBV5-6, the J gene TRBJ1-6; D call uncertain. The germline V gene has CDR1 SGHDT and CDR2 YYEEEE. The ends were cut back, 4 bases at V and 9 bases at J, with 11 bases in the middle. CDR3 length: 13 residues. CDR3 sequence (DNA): TGTGCCAGCAGCATCCCTCCGGGTTCACCCCTCCACTTT. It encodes CASSIPPGSPLHF. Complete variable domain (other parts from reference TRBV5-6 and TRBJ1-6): DAGVTQSPTHLIKTRGQQVTLRCSPKSGHDTVSWYQQALGQGPQFIFQYYEEEERQRGNFPDRFSGHQFPNYSSELNVNALLLGDSALYLCASSIPPGSPLHFGNGTRLTVT.

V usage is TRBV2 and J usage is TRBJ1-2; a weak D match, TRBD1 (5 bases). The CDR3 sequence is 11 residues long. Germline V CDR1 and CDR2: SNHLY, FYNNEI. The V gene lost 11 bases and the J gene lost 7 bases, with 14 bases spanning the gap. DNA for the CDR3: TGTGCCTGGGGGGGGAGCACTGGCTACACCTTC. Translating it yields CAWGGSTGYTF.

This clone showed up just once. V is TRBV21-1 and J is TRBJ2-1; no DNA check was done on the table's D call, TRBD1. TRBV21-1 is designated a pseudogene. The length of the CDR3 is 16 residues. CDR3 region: CASSNNPGQGGNEQFF. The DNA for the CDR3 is TGTGCCAGCAGCAATAACCCGGGACAGGGGGGCAATGAGCAGTTCTTC.

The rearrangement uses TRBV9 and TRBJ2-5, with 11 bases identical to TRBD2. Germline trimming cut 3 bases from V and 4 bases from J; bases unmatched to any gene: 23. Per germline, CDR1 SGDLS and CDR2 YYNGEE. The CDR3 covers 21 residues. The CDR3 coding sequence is TGTGCCAGCAGCGACCCCCTTTTTAGCGTAGCGGGAGGGCCGAGTAGAGAGACCCAGTACTTC. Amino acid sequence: CASSDPLFSVAGGPSRETQYF.

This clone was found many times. The CDR3 DNA reads TGCGCCAGCAGCCACTGGCAAGGGCAGGGCTATGGCTACACCTTC. Translating it yields CASSHWQGQGYGYTF. The chain uses TRBV4-1 and TRBJ1-2; TRBD1 might be the D (5 bases). This CDR3 has 15 residues. Germline V gene sequence: CDR1 MGHRA, CDR2 YSYEKL. V shed 3 bases and J shed 4 bases, with 15 bases lying between them.

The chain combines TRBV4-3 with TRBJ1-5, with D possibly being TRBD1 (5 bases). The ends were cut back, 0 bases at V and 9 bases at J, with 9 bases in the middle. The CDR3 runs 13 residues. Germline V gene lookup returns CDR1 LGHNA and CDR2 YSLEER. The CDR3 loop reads CASSQDSQGPQHF. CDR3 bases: TGCGCCAGCAGCCAAGATTCCCAGGGGCCCCAGCATTTT.

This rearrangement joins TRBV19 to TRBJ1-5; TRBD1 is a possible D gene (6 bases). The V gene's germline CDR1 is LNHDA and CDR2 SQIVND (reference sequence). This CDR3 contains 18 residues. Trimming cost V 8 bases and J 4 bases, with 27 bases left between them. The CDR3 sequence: CASRPGQGTMLGNQPQHF. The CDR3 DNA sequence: TGTGCCAGTCGCCCAGGGCAGGGGACCATGTTGGGGAATCAGCCCCAGCATTTT.

The CDR3 here is CASSARGNTGELFF. The CDR3 region has the DNA TGTGCCAGCAGCGCACGGGGAAACACCGGGGAGCTGTTTTTT. The chain joins TRBV7-2 to TRBJ2-2; perhaps TRBD2 as D (5 bases). V lost 5 bases and J 2 bases, leaving 9 bases between the germline ends. This CDR3 region has 14 residues. In germline, CDR1 is SGHTA, CDR2 FQGNSA. Full variable domain (missing parts from reference TRBV7-2 and TRBJ2-2): GAGVSQSPSNKVTEKGKDVELRCDPISGHTALYWYRQSLGQGLEFLIYFQGNSAPDKSGLPSDRFSAERTGGSVSTLTIQRTQQEDSAVYLCASSARGNTGELFFGEGSRLTVL.

The CDR3 loop reads CASSSSGGRETQYF. Here the CDR3 DNA reads TGTGCCAGCAGTTCTAGCGGGGGGCGGGAGACCCAGTACTTC. The chain joins TRBV27 to TRBJ2-5, with 11 nucleotides matching TRBD2. CDR3 length equals 14 residues. Germline V CDR1 and CDR2: MNHEY, SMNVEV (reference sequence). The trim removed 4 bases at V and 5 bases at J, leaving 3 bases unmatched.

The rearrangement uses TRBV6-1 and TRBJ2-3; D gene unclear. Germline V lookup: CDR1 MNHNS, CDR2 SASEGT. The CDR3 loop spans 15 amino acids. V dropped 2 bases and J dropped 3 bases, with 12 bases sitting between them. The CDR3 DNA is TGTGCCAGCAGTGAACTTAAACACGGGACAGATACGCAGTATTTT. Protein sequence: CASSELKHGTDTQYF.

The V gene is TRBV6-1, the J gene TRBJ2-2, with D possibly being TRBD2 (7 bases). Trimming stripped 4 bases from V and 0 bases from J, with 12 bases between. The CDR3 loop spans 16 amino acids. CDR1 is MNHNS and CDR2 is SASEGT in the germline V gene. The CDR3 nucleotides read TGTGCCAGCAGTGGGGTGGGGGGGCCGAACACCGGGGAGCTGTTTTTT. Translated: CASSGVGGPNTGELFF.

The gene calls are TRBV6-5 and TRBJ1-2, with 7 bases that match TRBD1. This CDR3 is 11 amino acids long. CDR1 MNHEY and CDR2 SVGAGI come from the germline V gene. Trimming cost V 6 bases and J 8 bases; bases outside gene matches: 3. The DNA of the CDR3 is TGTGCCAGCAGCGACAGGGTCGGCTACACCTTC. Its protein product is CASSDRVGYTF.

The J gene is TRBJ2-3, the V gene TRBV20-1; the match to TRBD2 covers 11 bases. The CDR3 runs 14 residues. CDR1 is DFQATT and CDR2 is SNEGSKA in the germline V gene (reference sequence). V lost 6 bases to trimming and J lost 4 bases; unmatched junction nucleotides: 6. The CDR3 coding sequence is TGCAGTGCCAGTAGCGGGAGGGTACCAGATACGCAGTATTTT. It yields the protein CSASSGRVPDTQYF.

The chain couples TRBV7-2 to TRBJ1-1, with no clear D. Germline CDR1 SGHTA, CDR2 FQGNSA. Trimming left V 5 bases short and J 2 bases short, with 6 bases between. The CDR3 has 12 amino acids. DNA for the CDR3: TGTGCCAGCAGCCCCGTTAACACTGAAGCTTTCTTT. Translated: CASSPVNTEAFF.

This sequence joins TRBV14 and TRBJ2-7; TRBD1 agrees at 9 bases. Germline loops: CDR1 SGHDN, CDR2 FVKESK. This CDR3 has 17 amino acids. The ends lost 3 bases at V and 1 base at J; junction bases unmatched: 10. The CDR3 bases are TGTGCCAGCAGCCAGACACTCGGACAGGGGCCATCCTACGAGCAGTACTTC. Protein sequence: CASSQTLGQGPSYEQYF. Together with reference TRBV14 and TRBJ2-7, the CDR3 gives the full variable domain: EAGVTQFPSHSVIEKGQTVTLRCDPISGHDNLYWYRRVMGKEIKFLLHFVKESKQDESGMPNNRFLAERTGGTYSTLKVQPAELEDSGVYFCASSQTLGQGPSYEQYFGPGTRLTVT.

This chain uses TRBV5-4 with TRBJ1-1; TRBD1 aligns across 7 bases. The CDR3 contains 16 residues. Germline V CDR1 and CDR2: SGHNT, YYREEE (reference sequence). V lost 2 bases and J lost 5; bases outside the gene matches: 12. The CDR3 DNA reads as TGTGCCAGCAGCTTAGCTAAATCTTACAGGGGAACTGAAGCTTTCTTT. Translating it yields CASSLAKSYRGTEAFF.